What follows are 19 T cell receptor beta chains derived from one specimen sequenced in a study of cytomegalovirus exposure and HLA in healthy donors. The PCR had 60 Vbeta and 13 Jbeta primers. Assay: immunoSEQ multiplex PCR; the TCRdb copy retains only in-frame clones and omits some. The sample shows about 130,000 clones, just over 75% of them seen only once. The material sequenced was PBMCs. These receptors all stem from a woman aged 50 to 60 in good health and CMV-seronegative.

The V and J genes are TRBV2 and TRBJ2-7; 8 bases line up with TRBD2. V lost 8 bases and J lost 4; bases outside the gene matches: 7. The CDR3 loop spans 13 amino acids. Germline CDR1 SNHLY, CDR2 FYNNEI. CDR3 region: CASSAGGKYEQYV. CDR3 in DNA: TGTGCCAGCTCCGCGGGAGGCAAATACGAGCAGTACGTC.

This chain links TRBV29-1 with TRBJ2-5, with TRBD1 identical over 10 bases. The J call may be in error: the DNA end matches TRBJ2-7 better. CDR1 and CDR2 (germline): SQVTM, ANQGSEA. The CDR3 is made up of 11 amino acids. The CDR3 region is CSAGQGYEQYF. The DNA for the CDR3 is TGCAGCGCGGGACAGGGGTACGAGCAGTACTTC.

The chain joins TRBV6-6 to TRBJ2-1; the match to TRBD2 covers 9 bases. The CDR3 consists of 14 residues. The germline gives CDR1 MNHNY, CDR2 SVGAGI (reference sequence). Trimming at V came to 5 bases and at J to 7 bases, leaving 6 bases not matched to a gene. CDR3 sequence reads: CASSKGTSLNEQFF. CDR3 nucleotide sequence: TGTGCCAGCAGTAAAGGGACTAGCCTGAATGAGCAGTTCTTC.

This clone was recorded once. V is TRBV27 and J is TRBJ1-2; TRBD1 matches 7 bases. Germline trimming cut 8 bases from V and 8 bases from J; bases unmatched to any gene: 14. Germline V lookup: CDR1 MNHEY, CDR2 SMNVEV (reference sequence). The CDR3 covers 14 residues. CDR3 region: CASRNDRDVGGYTF. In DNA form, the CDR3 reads TGTGCCAGCCGGAATGACAGGGACGTCGGGGGCTACACCTTC.

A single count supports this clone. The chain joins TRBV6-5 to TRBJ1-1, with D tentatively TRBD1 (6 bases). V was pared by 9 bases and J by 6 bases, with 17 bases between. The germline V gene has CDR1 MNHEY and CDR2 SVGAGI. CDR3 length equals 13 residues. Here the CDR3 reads CASWGGGRAEAFF. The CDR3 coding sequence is TGTGCCAGTTGGGGGGGCGGGAGGGCTGAAGCTTTCTTT.

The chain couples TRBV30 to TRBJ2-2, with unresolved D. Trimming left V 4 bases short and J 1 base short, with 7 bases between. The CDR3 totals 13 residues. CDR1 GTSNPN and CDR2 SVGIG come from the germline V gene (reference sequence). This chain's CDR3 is CAWTTKNTGELFF. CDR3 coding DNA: TGTGCCTGGACTACTAAGAACACCGGGGAGCTGTTTTTT.

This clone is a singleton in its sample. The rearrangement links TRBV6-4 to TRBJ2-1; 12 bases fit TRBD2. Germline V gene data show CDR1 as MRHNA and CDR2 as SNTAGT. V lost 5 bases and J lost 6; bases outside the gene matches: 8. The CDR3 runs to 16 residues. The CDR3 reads CASSNELAGGPNEQFF. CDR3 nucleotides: TGTGCCAGCAGTAACGAACTAGCGGGAGGACCCAATGAGCAGTTCTTC.

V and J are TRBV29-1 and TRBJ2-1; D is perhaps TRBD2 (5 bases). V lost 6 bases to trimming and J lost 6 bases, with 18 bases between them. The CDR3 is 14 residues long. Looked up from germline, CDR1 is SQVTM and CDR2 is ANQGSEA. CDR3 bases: TGCAGCGTGGCCGAGGGCGGTCCGCCCAATGAGCAGTTCTTC. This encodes CSVAEGGPPNEQFF.

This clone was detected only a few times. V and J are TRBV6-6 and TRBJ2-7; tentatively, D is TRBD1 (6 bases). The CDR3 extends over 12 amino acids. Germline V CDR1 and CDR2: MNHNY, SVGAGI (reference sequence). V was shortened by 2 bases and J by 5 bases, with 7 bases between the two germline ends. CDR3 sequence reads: CASSYGQNEQYV. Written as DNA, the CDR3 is TGTGCCAGCAGTTACGGACAGAACGAGCAGTACGTC.

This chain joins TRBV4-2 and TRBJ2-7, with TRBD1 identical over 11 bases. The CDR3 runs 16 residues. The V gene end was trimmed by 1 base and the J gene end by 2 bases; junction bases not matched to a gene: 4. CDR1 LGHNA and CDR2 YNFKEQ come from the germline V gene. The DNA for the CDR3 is TGTGCCAGCAGCCAAGGCGAGGGACAGGGGGCCTACGAGCAGTACTTC. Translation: CASSQGEGQGAYEQYF.

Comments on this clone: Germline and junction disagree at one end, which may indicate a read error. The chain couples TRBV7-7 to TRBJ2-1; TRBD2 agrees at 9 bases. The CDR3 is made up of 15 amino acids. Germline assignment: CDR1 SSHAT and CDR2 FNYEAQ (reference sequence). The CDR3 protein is CASSLAAGGSNEQFF. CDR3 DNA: TGTGCTAGCAGCTTAGCAGCGGGAGGCTCCAATGAGCAGTTCTTC.

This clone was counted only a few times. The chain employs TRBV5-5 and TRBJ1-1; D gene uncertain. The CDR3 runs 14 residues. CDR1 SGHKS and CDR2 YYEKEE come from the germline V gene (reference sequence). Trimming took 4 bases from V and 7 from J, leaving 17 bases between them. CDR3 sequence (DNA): TGTGCCAGCAGCCAGGACTCCAACCGGGGTGAAGCTTTCTTT. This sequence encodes CASSQDSNRGEAFF.

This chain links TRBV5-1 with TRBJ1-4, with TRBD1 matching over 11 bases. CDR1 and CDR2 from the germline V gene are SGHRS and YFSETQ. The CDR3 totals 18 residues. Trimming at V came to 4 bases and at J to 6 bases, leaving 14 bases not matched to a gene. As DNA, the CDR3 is TGCGCCAGCAGCCGTCGATCCAAACCGGGACAGGGGGATGAAAAACTGTTTTTT. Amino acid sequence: CASSRRSKPGQGDEKLFF.

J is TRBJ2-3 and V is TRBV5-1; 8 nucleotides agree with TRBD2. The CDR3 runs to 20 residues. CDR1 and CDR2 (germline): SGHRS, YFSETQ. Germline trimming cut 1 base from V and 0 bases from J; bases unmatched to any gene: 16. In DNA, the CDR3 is TGCGCCAGCAGCTTGCCTATAGCGGGACGGCTGAGACATAGCACAGATACGCAGTATTTT. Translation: CASSLPIAGRLRHSTDTQYF.

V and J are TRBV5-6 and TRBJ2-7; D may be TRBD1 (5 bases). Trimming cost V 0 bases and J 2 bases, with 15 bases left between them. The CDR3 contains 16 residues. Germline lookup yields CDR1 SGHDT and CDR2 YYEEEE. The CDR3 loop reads CASSLGVQVRTYEQYF. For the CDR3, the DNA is TGTGCCAGCAGCTTGGGGGTACAGGTGCGGACCTACGAGCAGTACTTC.

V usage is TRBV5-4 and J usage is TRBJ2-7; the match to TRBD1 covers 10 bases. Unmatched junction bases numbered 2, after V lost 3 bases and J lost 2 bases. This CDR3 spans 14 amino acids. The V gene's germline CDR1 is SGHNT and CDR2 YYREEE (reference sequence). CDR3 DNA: TGTGCCAGCAGCTCGGGACAGGGGACCTACGAGCAGTACTTC. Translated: CASSSGQGTYEQYF.

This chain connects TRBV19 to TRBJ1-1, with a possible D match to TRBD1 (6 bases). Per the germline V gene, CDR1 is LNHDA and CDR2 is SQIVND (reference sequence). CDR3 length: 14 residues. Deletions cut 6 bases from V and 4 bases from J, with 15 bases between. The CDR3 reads CASSMPGQPTEAFF. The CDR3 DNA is TGTGCCAGTAGCATGCCCGGACAGCCCACTGAAGCTTTCTTT. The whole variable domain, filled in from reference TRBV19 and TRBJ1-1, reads DGGITQSPKYLFRKEGQNVTLSCEQNLNHDAMYWYRQDPGQGLRLIYYSQIVNDFQKGDIAEGYSVSREKKESFPLTVTSAQKNPTAFYLCASSMPGQPTEAFFGQGTRLTVV.

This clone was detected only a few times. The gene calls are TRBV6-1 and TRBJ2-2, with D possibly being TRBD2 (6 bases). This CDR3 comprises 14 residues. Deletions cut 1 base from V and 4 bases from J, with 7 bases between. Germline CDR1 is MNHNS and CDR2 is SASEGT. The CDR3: CASSEVGGTGELFF. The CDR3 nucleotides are TGTGCCAGCAGTGAAGTGGGGGGCACCGGGGAGCTGTTTTTT.

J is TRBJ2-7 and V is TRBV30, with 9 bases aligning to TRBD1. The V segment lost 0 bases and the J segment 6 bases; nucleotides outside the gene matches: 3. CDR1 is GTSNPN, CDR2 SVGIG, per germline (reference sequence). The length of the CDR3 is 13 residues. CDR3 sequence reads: CAWSVMTGGEQYF. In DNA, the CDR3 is TGTGCCTGGAGTGTAATGACAGGGGGCGAGCAGTACTTC.